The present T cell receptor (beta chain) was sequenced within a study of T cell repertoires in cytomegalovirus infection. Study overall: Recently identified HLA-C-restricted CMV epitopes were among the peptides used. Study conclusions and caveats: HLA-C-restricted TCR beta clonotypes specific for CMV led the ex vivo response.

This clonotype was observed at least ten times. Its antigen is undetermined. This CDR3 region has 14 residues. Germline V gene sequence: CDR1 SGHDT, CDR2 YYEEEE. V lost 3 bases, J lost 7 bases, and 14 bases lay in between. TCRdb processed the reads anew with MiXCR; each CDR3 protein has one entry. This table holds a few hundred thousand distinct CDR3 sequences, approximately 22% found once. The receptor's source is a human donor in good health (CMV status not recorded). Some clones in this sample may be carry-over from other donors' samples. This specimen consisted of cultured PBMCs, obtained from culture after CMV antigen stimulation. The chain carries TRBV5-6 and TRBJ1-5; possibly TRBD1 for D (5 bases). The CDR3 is CASSSGLNSQPQHF. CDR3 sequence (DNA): TGTGCCAGCAGCTCGGGACTCAACAGCCAGCCCCAGCATTTT.